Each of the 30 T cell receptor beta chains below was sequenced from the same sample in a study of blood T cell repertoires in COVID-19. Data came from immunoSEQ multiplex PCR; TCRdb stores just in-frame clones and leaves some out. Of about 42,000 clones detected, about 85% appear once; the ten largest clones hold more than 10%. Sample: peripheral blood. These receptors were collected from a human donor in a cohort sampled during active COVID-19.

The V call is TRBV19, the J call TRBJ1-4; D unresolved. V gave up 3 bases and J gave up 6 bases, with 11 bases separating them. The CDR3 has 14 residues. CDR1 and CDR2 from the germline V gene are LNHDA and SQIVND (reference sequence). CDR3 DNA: TGTGCCAGTAGTATCCCCGGTTTTGATGAAAAACTGTTTTTT. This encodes CASSIPGFDEKLFF. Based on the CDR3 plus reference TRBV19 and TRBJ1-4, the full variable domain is DGGITQSPKYLFRKEGQNVTLSCEQNLNHDAMYWYRQDPGQGLRLIYYSQIVNDFQKGDIAEGYSVSREKKESFPLTVTSAQKNPTAFYLCASSIPGFDEKLFFGSGTQLSVL.

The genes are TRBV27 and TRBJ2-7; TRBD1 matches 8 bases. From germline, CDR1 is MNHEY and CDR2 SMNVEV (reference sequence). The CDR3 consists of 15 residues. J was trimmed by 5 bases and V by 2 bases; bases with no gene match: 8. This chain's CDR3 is CASSLTSGGFHEQYF. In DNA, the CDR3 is TGTGCCAGCAGTTTAACCTCAGGGGGCTTCCACGAGCAGTACTTC.

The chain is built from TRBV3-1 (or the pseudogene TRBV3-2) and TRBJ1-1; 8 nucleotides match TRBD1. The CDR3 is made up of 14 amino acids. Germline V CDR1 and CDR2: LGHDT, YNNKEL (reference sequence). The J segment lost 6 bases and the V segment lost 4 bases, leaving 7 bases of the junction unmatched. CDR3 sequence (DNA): TGTGCCAGCAGCCCCGGACTACAGGGGGCTGAAGCTTTCTTT. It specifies CASSPGLQGAEAFF.

The CDR3 spells CASSVGQGIRELFF. CDR3 coding DNA: TGTGCCAGCAGTGTGGGGCAGGGCATAAGGGAGCTGTTTTTT. This chain connects TRBV2 to TRBJ2-2, with a tentative D call TRBD1 (5 bases). The CDR3 totals 14 residues. Germline V gene lookup returns CDR1 SNHLY and CDR2 FYNNEI. The V end lost 4 bases, the J end lost 9 bases, and 15 bases lay between the germline ends.

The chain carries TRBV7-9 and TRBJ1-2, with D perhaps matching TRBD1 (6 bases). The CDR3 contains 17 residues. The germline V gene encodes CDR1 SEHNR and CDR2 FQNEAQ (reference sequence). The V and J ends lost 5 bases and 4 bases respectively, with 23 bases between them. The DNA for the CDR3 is TGTGCCAGCAGCCCGCAGGGGCAGAACATTCCCCTCTATGGCTACACCTTC. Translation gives CASSPQGQNIPLYGYTF.

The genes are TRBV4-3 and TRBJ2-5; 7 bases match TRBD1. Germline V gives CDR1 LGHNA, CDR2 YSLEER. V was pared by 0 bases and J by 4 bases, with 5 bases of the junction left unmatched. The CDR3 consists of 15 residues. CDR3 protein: CASSQDWTGSETQYF. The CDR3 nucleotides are TGCGCCAGCAGCCAAGATTGGACAGGCTCAGAGACCCAGTACTTC.

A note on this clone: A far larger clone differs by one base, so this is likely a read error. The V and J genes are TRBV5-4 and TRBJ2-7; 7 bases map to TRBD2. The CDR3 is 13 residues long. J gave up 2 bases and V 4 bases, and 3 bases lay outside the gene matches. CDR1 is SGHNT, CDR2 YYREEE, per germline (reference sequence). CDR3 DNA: TGTGCCAGCAGCCCCCGGGGGGCCTACGAGCAGTACTTC. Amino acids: CASSPRGAYEQYF.

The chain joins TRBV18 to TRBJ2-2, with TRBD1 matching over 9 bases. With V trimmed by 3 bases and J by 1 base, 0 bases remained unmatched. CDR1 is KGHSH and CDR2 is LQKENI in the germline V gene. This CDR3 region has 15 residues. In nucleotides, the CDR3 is TGTGCCAGCTCACCGGGACAGGGGAACACCGGGGAGCTGTTTTTT. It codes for CASSPGQGNTGELFF.

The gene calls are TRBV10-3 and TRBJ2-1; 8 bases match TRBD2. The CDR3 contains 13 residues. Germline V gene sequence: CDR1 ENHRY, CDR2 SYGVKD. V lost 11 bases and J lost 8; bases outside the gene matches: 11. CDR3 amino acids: CASQFAGGDEQFF. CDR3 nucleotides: TGTGCCTCACAATTCGCGGGGGGCGATGAGCAGTTCTTC.

The CDR3 DNA reads TGTGCTAGTGGTTTGGGCGGTTATGACCAAGAGACCCAGTACTTC. This gives the protein CASGLGGYDQETQYF. This rearrangement joins TRBV12-5 to TRBJ2-5; D unclear. Germline CDR1 LGHNT, CDR2 FRNRAP. The CDR3 spans 15 residues. Trimming left V 1 base short and J 0 bases short, with 9 bases between.

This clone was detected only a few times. The CDR3 bases are TGCGCCAGCAGCTTGGGGTTTGGAGGCAATCAGCCCCAGCATTTT. Protein product: CASSLGFGGNQPQHF. The genes are TRBV5-1 and TRBJ1-5; D ambiguous. Germline V CDR1 and CDR2: SGHRS, YFSETQ. The CDR3 covers 15 residues. The V and J ends lost 0 bases and 2 bases respectively, with 9 bases between them.

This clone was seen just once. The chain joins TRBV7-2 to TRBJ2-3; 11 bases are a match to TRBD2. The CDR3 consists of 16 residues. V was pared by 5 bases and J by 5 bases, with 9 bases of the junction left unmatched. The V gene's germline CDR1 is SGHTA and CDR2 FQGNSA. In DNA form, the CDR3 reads TGTGCCAGCAGCCCTCGTAGCGGGGGGGCAGGAGATACGCAGTATTTT. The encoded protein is CASSPRSGGAGDTQYF.

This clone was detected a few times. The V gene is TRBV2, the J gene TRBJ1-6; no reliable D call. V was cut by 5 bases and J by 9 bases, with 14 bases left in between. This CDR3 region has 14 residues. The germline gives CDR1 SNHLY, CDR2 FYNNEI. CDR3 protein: CASSPLIERSPLHF. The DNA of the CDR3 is TGTGCCAGCAGTCCCCTCATAGAACGTTCACCCCTCCACTTT.

The CDR3 DNA reads as TGTGCCATCAGTCCCAGCGGGGGGGACTACAATGAGCAGTTCTTC. It translates to CAISPSGGDYNEQFF. This rearrangement joins TRBV10-3 to TRBJ2-1, with TRBD2 matching over 10 bases. This CDR3 region has 15 residues. V lost 5 bases and J lost 3; bases outside the gene matches: 4. The germline V gene has CDR1 ENHRY and CDR2 SYGVKD.

As DNA, the CDR3 is TGTGCCAGCAGGTTAGCAGGGGGAAACACAGATACGCAGTATTTT. Its protein product is CASRLAGGNTDTQYF. This sequence joins TRBV7-3 and TRBJ2-3, with 7 bases that match TRBD1. This CDR3 comprises 15 residues. Germline lookup yields CDR1 SGHTA and CDR2 FQGTGA. The J segment lost 2 bases and the V segment lost 6 bases, leaving 8 bases of the junction unmatched.

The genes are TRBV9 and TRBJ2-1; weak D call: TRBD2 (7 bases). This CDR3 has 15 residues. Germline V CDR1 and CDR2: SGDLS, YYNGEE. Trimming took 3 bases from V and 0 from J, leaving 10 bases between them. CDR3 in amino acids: CASSEGGSSYNEQFF. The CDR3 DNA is TGTGCCAGCAGCGAGGGGGGGAGCTCCTACAATGAGCAGTTCTTC. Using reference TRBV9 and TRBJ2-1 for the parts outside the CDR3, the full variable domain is DSGVTQTPKHLITATGQRVTLRCSPRSGDLSVYWYQQSLDQGLQFLIQYYNGEERAKGNILERFSAQQFPDLHSELNLSSLELGDSALYFCASSEGGSSYNEQFFGPGTRLTVL.

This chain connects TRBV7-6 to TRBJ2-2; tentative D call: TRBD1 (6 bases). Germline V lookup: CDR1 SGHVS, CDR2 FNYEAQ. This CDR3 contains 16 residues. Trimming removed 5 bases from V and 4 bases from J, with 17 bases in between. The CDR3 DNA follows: TGTGCCAGCAGCCCAAGCCCCACAGGGAGCACCGGGGAGCTGTTTTTT. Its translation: CASSPSPTGSTGELFF.

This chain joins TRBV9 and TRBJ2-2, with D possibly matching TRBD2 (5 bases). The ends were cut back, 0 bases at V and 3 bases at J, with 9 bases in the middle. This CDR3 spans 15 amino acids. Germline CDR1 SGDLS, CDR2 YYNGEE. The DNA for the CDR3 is TGTGCCAGCAGCGTAGCTCCCGGGGACACCGGGGAGCTGTTTTTT. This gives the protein CASSVAPGDTGELFF.

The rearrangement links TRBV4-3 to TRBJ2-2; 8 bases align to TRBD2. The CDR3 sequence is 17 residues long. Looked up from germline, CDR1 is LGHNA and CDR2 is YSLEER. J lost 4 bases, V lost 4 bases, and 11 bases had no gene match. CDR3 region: CASSPHPGLAGTGELFF. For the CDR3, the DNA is TGCGCCAGCAGCCCCCACCCAGGGCTAGCGGGCACCGGGGAGCTGTTTTTT.

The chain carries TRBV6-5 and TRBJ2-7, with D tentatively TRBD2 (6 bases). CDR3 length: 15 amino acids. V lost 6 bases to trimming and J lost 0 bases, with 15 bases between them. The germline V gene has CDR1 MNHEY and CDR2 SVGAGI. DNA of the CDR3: TGTGCCAGCAGAACCAGTGGGAGGAGCTCCTACGAGCAGTACTTC. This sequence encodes CASRTSGRSSYEQYF.

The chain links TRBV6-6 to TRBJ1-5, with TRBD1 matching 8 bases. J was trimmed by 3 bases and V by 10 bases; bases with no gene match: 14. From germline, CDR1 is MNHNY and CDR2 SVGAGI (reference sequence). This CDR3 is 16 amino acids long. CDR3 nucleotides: TGTGCCACCGTAGGACAGGGAGGAGCCGACAATCAGCCCCAGCATTTT. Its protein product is CATVGQGGADNQPQHF.

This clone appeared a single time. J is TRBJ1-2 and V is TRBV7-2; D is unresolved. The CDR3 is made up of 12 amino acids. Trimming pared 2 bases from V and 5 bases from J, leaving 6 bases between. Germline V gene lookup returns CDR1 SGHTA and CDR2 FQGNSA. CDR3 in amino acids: CASSLLPYGYTF. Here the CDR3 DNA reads TGTGCCAGCAGCTTACTCCCGTATGGCTACACCTTC.

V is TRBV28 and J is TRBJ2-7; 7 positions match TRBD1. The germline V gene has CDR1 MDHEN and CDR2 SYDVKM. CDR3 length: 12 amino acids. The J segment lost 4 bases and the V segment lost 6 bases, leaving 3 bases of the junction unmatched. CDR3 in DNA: TGTGCCAGCAGAAGGGGGCTTTACGAGCAGTACTTC. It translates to CASRRGLYEQYF.

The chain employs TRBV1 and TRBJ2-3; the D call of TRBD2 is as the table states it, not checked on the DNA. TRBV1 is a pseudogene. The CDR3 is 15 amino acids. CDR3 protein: CTSSQEGGGTDTQYF. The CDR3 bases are TGCACCAGCAGCCAAGAGGGAGGGGGGACTGATACGCAGTATTTT.

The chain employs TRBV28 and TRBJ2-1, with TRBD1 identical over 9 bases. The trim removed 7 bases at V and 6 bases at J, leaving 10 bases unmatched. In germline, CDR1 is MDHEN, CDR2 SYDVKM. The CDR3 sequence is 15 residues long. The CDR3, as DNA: TGTGCCAGCACCTCTCCGGGACAGGGTAGCAATGAGCAGTTCTTC. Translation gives CASTSPGQGSNEQFF.

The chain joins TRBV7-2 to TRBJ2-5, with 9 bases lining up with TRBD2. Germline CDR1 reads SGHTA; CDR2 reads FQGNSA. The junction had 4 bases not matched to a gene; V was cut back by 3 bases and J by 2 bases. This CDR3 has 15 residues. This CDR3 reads CASSLAAGGQETQYF. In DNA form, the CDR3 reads TGTGCCAGCAGCTTGGCCGCGGGGGGGCAAGAGACCCAGTACTTC. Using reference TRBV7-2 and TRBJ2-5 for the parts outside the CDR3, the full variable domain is GAGVSQSPSNKVTEKGKDVELRCDPISGHTALYWYRQSLGQGLEFLIYFQGNSAPDKSGLPSDRFSAERTGGSVSTLTIQRTQQEDSAVYLCASSLAAGGQETQYFGPGTRLLVL.

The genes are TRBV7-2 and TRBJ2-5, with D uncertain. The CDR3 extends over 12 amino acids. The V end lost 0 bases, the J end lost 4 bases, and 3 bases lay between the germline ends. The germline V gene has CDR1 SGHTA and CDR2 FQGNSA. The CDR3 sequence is CASSLARETQYF. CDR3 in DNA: TGTGCCAGCAGCTTAGCGCGAGAGACCCAGTACTTC. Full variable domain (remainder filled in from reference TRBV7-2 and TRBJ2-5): GAGVSQSPSNKVTEKGKDVELRCDPISGHTALYWYRQSLGQGLEFLIYFQGNSAPDKSGLPSDRFSAERTGGSVSTLTIQRTQQEDSAVYLCASSLARETQYFGPGTRLLVL.

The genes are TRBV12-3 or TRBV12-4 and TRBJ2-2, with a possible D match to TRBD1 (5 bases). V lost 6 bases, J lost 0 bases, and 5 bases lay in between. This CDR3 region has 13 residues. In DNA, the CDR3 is TGTGCCAGCAGACAGGCGAACACCGGGGAGCTGTTTTTT. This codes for CASRQANTGELFF.

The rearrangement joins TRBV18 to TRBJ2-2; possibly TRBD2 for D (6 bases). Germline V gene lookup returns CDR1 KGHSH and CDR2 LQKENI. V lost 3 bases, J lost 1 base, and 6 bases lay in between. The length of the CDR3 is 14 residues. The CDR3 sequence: CASSPGGNTGELFF. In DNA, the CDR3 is TGTGCCAGCTCACCCGGGGGGAACACCGGGGAGCTGTTTTTT.

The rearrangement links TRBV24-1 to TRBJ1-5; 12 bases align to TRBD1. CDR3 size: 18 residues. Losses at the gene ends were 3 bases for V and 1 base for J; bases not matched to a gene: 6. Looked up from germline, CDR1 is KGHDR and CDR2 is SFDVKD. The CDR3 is CATSDPGTGGGSNQPQHF. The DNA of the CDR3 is TGTGCCACCAGTGATCCCGGGACAGGGGGCGGGAGCAATCAGCCCCAGCATTTT.